A selection of T cell receptor beta chains follows, all from one sample in a study of beta chain features in type 1 diabetes. The assay was immunoSEQ multiplex PCR, and TCRdb's table has in-frame clones only and misses some. The sample holds about 240,000 clones; 27% are singletons and the top ten take 3% to 4%. Sequencing was carried out using central memory CD4+ T cells from blood. The origin of the receptors is a man younger than 45 in good health. Each CDR3 is given with its conserved first and last residue. Each record gives: J gene, V gene, D gene, clone size, CDR3 protein, CDR3 DNA. A D gene is named only where the DNA matches it firmly. Where a row states a size, it is once, few, many or the class of an expanded clone; other rows omit it.

J: TRBJ2-4
V: TRBV30
D: TRBD2
size: few
CDR3: CAWSVTGGIAKNIQYF
DNA: TGTGCCTGGAGTGTAACGGGGGGGATAGCCAAAAACATTCAGTACTTC

J: TRBJ2-1
V: TRBV15
D: -
size: -
CDR3: CATSRDLGHNEQFF
DNA: TGTGCCACCAGCAGAGATTTAGGGCACAATGAGCAGTTCTTC

J: TRBJ2-5
V: TRBV5-4
D: TRBD2
size: few
CDR3: CASSSRTSSETQYF
DNA: TGTGCCAGCAGCTCCCGGACTAGCAGTGAGACCCAGTACTTC

J: TRBJ2-5
V: TRBV29-1
D: -
size: few
CDR3: CSVEVGHARGETQYF
DNA: TGCAGCGTTGAAGTAGGACACGCCCGCGGAGAGACCCAGTACTTC

J: TRBJ2-7
V: TRBV30
D: TRBD1
size: few
CDR3: CAWSHGTGTYEQYF
DNA: TGTGCCTGGAGTCATGGGACAGGGACCTACGAGCAGTACTTC

J: TRBJ2-4
V: TRBV6-5
D: -
size: -
CDR3: CAISESKGMDIQYF
DNA: TGTGCCATCAGTGAGTCGAAAGGGATGGACATTCAGTACTTC

J: TRBJ2-7
V: TRBV7-2
D: TRBD1
size: -
CDR3: CASSLALRQGAYEQYF
DNA: TGTGCCAGCAGCTTAGCGCTAAGGCAGGGGGCCTACGAGCAGTACTTC

J: TRBJ1-2
V: TRBV7-2
D: -
size: -
CDR3: CASSSARASYGYTF
DNA: TGTGCCAGCAGCTCGGCCCGGGCCTCATATGGCTACACCTTC

J: TRBJ2-1
V: TRBV9
D: -
size: few
CDR3: CASSVENNEQFF
DNA: TGTGCCAGCAGCGTCGAAAACAATGAGCAGTTCTTC

J: TRBJ2-7
V: TRBV6-5
D: TRBD1
size: many
CDR3: CASSPTGAIYEQYF
DNA: TGTGCCAGCAGCCCGACAGGGGCCATCTACGAGCAGTACTTC

J: TRBJ2-7
V: TRBV10-2
D: -
size: -
CDR3: CATKMGRSSYEQYF
DNA: TGCGCCACCAAAATGGGACGGAGCTCCTACGAGCAGTACTTC

J: TRBJ2-7
V: TRBV7-2
D: -
size: -
CDR3: CASSPTGGYEQYF
DNA: TGTGCCAGCAGCCCAACCGGGGGTTACGAGCAGTACTTC

J: TRBJ1-2
V: TRBV28
D: -
size: -
CDR3: CASSAPRPNYGYTF
DNA: TGTGCCAGCAGTGCACCCAGACCCAACTATGGCTACACCTTC

J: TRBJ2-1
V: TRBV10-3
D: TRBD2
size: few
CDR3: CAITPSGRVDEQFF
DNA: TGTGCCATCACCCCTAGCGGGAGAGTGGATGAGCAGTTCTTC

J: TRBJ2-1
V: TRBV9
D: -
size: -
CDR3: CASSVRDARHEQFF
DNA: TGTGCCAGCAGCGTTCGAGACGCCCGGCATGAGCAGTTCTTC

J: TRBJ2-5
V: TRBV6-6
D: -
size: -
CDR3: CASSYSLGAWETQYF
DNA: TGTGCCAGCAGTTATTCACTAGGGGCTTGGGAGACCCAGTACTTC

J: TRBJ2-7
V: TRBV29-1
D: -
size: -
CDR3: CSVELSRYEQYF
DNA: TGCAGCGTTGAATTATCTCGCTACGAGCAGTACTTC

J: TRBJ2-6
V: TRBV6-1
D: -
size: many
CDR3: CASTIMGGANVLTF
DNA: TGTGCCAGCACCATCATGGGTGGGGCCAACGTCCTGACTTTC

J: TRBJ2-6
V: TRBV7-9
D: -
size: few
CDR3: CASSFSYSGANVLTF
DNA: TGTGCCAGCAGCTTCTCATACTCTGGGGCCAACGTCCTGACTTTC

J: TRBJ2-1
V: TRBV11-2
D: -
size: few
CDR3: CASSSLQRLHNEQFF
DNA: TGTGCCAGCAGCTCCCTACAACGACTCCACAATGAGCAGTTCTTC

J: TRBJ2-1
V: TRBV7-9
D: -
size: -
CDR3: CASSFDNEQFF
DNA: TGTGCCAGCAGCTTCGACAATGAGCAGTTCTTC

J: TRBJ1-1
V: TRBV9
D: -
size: few
CDR3: CASSVAVDTEAFF
DNA: TGTGCCAGCAGCGTAGCGGTGGATACTGAAGCTTTCTTT

J: TRBJ1-6
V: TRBV7-2
D: -
size: -
CDR3: CASSLGLGHSPLHF
DNA: TGTGCCAGCAGCTTAGGTCTGGGTCATTCACCCCTCCACTTT